A single sample gave rise to the 10 T cell receptor beta chains below, sequenced in a study of radiation and T cells in renal cell carcinoma. The time point is: blood 2 weeks post-SBRT. The treatment denotes: 15 Gy SBRT to primary tumor, nephrectomy 4 weeks later. The method was immunoSEQ multiplex PCR; TCRdb's version includes in-frame clones alone and lacks a portion of them. The table has just under 80,000 clones, around 86% seen once. The sequenced sample was blood, obtained from a patient whose treatment included radiotherapy and nephrectomy. The receptors come from a woman between 50 and 59 years old with renal cell carcinoma.

The rearrangement links TRBV30 to TRBJ2-2, with D maybe TRBD1 (5 bases). This CDR3 has 13 amino acids. V dropped 2 bases and J dropped 5 bases, with 9 bases sitting between them. Germline CDR1 and CDR2: GTSNPN and SVGIG (reference sequence). The DNA of the CDR3 is TGTGCCTGGAGTCCCCAGGGAACCGGGGAGCTGTTTTTT. Protein: CAWSPQGTGELFF.

This rearrangement joins TRBV2 to TRBJ1-6; D may be TRBD1 (5 bases). V was trimmed by 7 bases and J by 7 bases, leaving 14 bases between them. Per the germline V gene, CDR1 is SNHLY and CDR2 is FYNNEI. The CDR3 extends over 14 amino acids. The CDR3 spells CASNEEGVNSPLHF. The DNA of the CDR3 is TGTGCCAGCAACGAGGAAGGGGTGAATTCACCCCTCCACTTT.

This clone was seen a few times. The chain combines TRBV2 with TRBJ1-5; possibly TRBD1 for D (6 bases). The V gene's germline CDR1 is SNHLY and CDR2 FYNNEI. V lost 7 bases, J lost 6 bases, and 13 bases lay in between. The CDR3 spans 13 residues. DNA for the CDR3: TGTGCCAGCACCGGGGGCGCATCTCAGCCCCAGCATTTT. As protein: CASTGGASQPQHF.

The rearrangement joins TRBV7-2 to TRBJ1-2; a possible D gene is TRBD1 (5 bases). V dropped 1 base and J dropped 0 bases, with 15 bases sitting between them. This CDR3 region has 17 residues. Germline V lookup: CDR1 SGHTA, CDR2 FQGNSA. In nucleotides, the CDR3 is TGTGCCAGCAGCTTAGGAGGGGCAGGGTGGGCTAACTATGGCTACACCTTC. Its translation is CASSLGGAGWANYGYTF.

The rearrangement joins TRBV4-1 to TRBJ2-3; D is possibly TRBD2 (6 bases). The germline V gene encodes CDR1 MGHRA and CDR2 YSYEKL. V lost 2 bases to trimming and J lost 0 bases, with 18 bases between them. The CDR3 is made up of 18 amino acids. DNA of the CDR3: TGCGCCAGCAGCCAATCGGGTGGCGGGGACCGAAGCACAGATACGCAGTATTTT. Residues: CASSQSGGGDRSTDTQYF.

In its sample, this clone was seen a few times. The J gene is TRBJ1-5, the V gene TRBV19; D is perhaps TRBD1 (5 bases). The V end lost 4 bases, the J end lost 4 bases, and 14 bases lay between the germline ends. This CDR3 has 15 residues. The V gene's germline CDR1 is LNHDA and CDR2 SQIVND (reference sequence). CDR3 coding DNA: TGTGCCAGTAGTACCCGGGACGGATGGAATCAGCCCCAGCATTTT. Translating gives CASSTRDGWNQPQHF. The variable domain in full, completed from reference TRBV19 and TRBJ1-5, reads DGGITQSPKYLFRKEGQNVTLSCEQNLNHDAMYWYRQDPGQGLRLIYYSQIVNDFQKGDIAEGYSVSREKKESFPLTVTSAQKNPTAFYLCASSTRDGWNQPQHFGDGTRLSIL.

V is TRBV9 and J is TRBJ2-1; 11 bases map to TRBD2. Per the germline V gene, CDR1 is SGDLS and CDR2 is YYNGEE. CDR3 size: 15 residues. The V and J ends lost 0 bases and 6 bases, in that order; junction bases with no gene match: 2. Here the CDR3 DNA reads TGTGCCAGCAGCGTAGTAGCGGGAGGGCTCAATGAGCAGTTCTTC. It translates to CASSVVAGGLNEQFF.

The genes are TRBV25-1 and TRBJ2-7; the D gene is possibly TRBD1 (6 bases). Trimming removed 3 bases from V and 2 bases from J, with 11 bases in between. Germline-derived CDR1 and CDR2 are MGHDK and SYGVNS. The CDR3 totals 14 residues. CDR3: CASSEVRDTYEQYF. CDR3 coding DNA: TGTGCCAGCAGTGAGGTACGGGACACCTACGAGCAGTACTTC.

Points on this clone: An end of the junction does not agree with germline; a read error may underlie this. V and J are TRBV4-3 and TRBJ1-4, with TRBD1 as a possible D gene (6 bases). The CDR3 sequence is 16 residues long. The germline CDR1 and CDR2 sequences are LGHNA and YSLEER. The CDR3 loop reads CAGSQAFDRFNEKLFF. The CDR3 DNA follows: TGCGCCGGCAGCCAAGCGTTCGACAGGTTTAATGAAAAACTGTTTTTT.

This chain joins TRBV5-4 and TRBJ1-6, with D unresolved. The length of the CDR3 is 13 residues. V lost 0 bases and J 6 bases, leaving 4 bases between the germline ends. From germline, CDR1 is SGHNT and CDR2 YYREEE (reference sequence). For the CDR3, the DNA is TGTGCCAGCAGCTTGGATCGTAATTCACCCCTCCACTTT. It specifies CASSLDRNSPLHF. The full variable domain, in which reference TRBV5-4 and TRBJ1-6 provide the parts outside the CDR3, is ETGVTQSPTHLIKTRGQQVTLRCSSQSGHNTVSWYQQALGQGPQFIFQYYREEENGRGNFPPRFSGLQFPNYSSELNVNALELDDSALYLCASSLDRNSPLHFGNGTRLTVT.